This T cell receptor (beta chain) was identified during a study of shared clonotypes between healthy human individuals (dated by TCRdb to 2019 to 2021). With regard to the full study: A couple of women and a few men aged 18 to 49 years were included in the cohort. Per donor, three plates each were used for CD4 naive and CD4 memory, two for CD8 naive, and one for CD8 memory. To increase sequencing depth and limit assay-specific biases, different laboratories used diverse techniques to prepare libraries and sequence TCR repertoires. To estimate repertoire size and how much clonotype sharing occurs between individuals, the study deeply sequenced the blood TCR repertoires of roughly 5 healthy adults. Between about 0.85 and 9.5 billion PBMCs per donor were obtained by leukapheresis.

The donors were healthy, HIV-negative adults who had no recently reported acute infections or vaccinations. All donors were Caucasian adults living in Nashville, Tennessee, USA. CD4+ T cells were enriched by magnetic negative selection, after which naive cells were positively selected on CD45RA and the negative fraction was taken as the memory subset. Blood was collected by leukapheresis, and PBMCs were isolated by Ficoll-Histopaque density gradient centrifugation and then cryopreserved in liquid nitrogen vapor phase. Analytical flow cytometry was used to check the purity and quantity of each magnetically sorted T cell population. Each sorted fraction had its genomic DNA isolated and then quantified by UV absorbance on a Nanodrop 2000c. Using the deep immunoSEQ assay, TCR CDR3 regions were amplified from genomic DNA by multiplex PCR. Extracted genomic DNA from each cell subset was spread evenly across all wells of several immunoSEQ 96-well plates, with each plate serving as a replicate. For sorted subsets, approximately 0.2 ug of genomic DNA, equivalent to roughly 30,000 T cell genomes, went into each replicate PCR. Purified libraries were measured with a Qubit 3.0 fluorometer, size-checked on a Bioanalyzer 2100, and measured again with the KAPA Library Quantification kit. Each immunoSEQ 96-well plate was sequenced on its own single-read 150-cycle Illumina NextSeq 550 flow cell. In the authors' own workflow: Because only junctional sequences without quality scores were contained in the immunoSEQ output, filtering matching that applied to full-length reads could not be performed. Sequences were annotated with PyIR, a Python wrapper for IgBLAST v1.9, and V/J genes and CDR3 were assigned using IMGT germline references. Reads with weak V/J assignments (E-value above 1e-6), missing CDR3, stop codons, out-of-frame junctions, or ambiguous translated residues were removed. V3J clonotypes were defined as sequences sharing the same inferred V gene, J gene, and CDR3 amino acid sequence. Percentage overlap between repertoires was computed as shared unique clonotypes divided by the size of the smaller repertoire. Repertoire richness was assessed with RTK rarefaction, the Chao1 estimator, and Recon v2.1 estimates of unobserved clonotypes. Generation probabilities were computed with OLGA for all TCRbeta clonotypes obtained by the gDNA method from several donors. Held by TCRdb, this immuneACCESS table contains in-frame sequences only and omits some clones. Under half of the omission traces to an unresolved V gene where checked; the cause of the rest is unknown. V and J calls plus clone size are reproduced from that table; the DNA served to infer D and trimming. The table for this sample lists under 2.5 million clones; 85% to 95% of them were counted only once. The ten largest clones represent around 0.35% of the sample.

General conclusions and limits of the study: About 5% of naive CD4, 3.5% of naive CD8, 2.3% of memory CD4, and around 0.42% of memory CD8 clonotypes were shared across several donors. Sampling was restricted to blood, and TCR repertoires in tissue are likely to differ from TCR repertoires in blood. Even with the large sequencing depth, rarefaction of the sorted-subset datasets indicated that sequencing was incomplete. Based on pairwise subsampling, the degree of clonotype sharing among donors was expected to be affected by sequencing depth. Higher generation probabilities were observed for clonotypes shared by all four sorted-subset donors than for non-shared clonotypes. The small number of donors limited the genetic and exposure-history diversity represented. Naive subsets generally had larger estimated clonotype richness than memory subsets did.

With respect to this clone: It lacks a known antigen. No clone much larger than this one lies a single base away; base qualities are absent.

This receptor was obtained from a man aged 18 to 29 in good health. Some clones in this sample may be carry-over from other donors' samples. Input material: naive CD4+ T cells from PBMCs. The cell subset or site label for this specimen denotes: CD45RA+ positively selected.

The CDR3 reads CALFRIAGAMGQETQYF. At the DNA level, the sequence is TGTGCCTTATTCCGGATAGCGGGAGCTATGGGGCAAGAGACCCAGTACTTC. The rearrangement combines TRBV7-9 with TRBJ2-5; TRBD2 agrees with 9 junctional bases. The CDR3 contains 17 residues, cysteine and phenylalanine counted. The retained sequence is limited to the CDR3, 51 bases, with the frame set at the first base. Trimming leaves V shorter by 11 bases and J shorter by 2 bases, with the junction holding 18 bases beyond the gene matches. The germline V gene (reference sequence) sets CDR1 to SEHNR and CDR2 to FQNEAQ.